The rows below give T cell receptor beta chains drawn from one sample of a study of blood T cell repertoires in COVID-19. Libraries were prepared by immunoSEQ multiplex PCR; TCRdb keeps only in-frame clonotypes and omits some of them. Among a few hundred thousand clones listed, 80% to 90% were seen once. Sequencing was done on a sample of peripheral blood. The receptors were gathered from a man aged 35 to 55 with acute or convalescent COVID-19. Both conserved end residues are part of each CDR3. The D gene is left open where the match is weak. A row's size may be missing; if present it is once, few, many or a size class.

TRBV11-2	TRBJ2-5	TRBD1	NA	TGTGCCAGCAGCTACAACAGGGGGCTAGGAGAGACCCAGTACTTC	CASSYNRGLGETQYF
TRBV6-1	TRBJ2-1	TRBD2	NA	TGTGCCAGCAGTGAAGGGCTAGCGGGCCCTGATGAGCAGTTCTTC	CASSEGLAGPDEQFF
TRBV2	TRBJ1-4	TRBD1	once	TGTGCCACGGAACGGGACAGGAATGAAAAACTGTTTTTT	CATERDRNEKLFF
TRBV10-3	TRBJ2-1	TRBD2	NA	TGTGCCATCAGTGACAGGAGCGGGGGGTACAATGAGCAGTTCTTC	CAISDRSGGYNEQFF
TRBV6-5	TRBJ1-5	NA	NA	TGTGCCAGCAGTTCCGAAAGGGGTTCGGGCAATCAGCCCCAGCATTTT	CASSSERGSGNQPQHF
TRBV6-6	TRBJ1-2	TRBD1	NA	TGTGCCAGCAGTTACTCGTTAGGGGGCGATGGCTACACCTTC	CASSYSLGGDGYTF
TRBV27	TRBJ2-1	NA	NA	TGTGCCAGCAGTCACAGATACAATGAGCAGTTCTTC	CASSHRYNEQFF
TRBV7-9	TRBJ1-1	TRBD1	NA	TGTGCCAGCAGCGGATGGGACAGGGGGCGCCCAGAAGCTTTCTTT	CASSGWDRGRPEAFF
TRBV27	TRBJ2-5	NA	NA	TGTGCCAGCAGTTCAGGCCGCACAGGGTTCGCAGAGACCCAGTACTTC	CASSSGRTGFAETQYF
TRBV28	TRBJ2-1	TRBD2	NA	TGTGCCAGCAGACCTGGACTAGCGGAGGGGTACAATGAGCAGTTCTTC	CASRPGLAEGYNEQFF
TRBV30	TRBJ1-3	NA	once	TGTGCCTGGAGTGTACGAAGTCGGTTTGGAAACACCATATATTTT	CAWSVRSRFGNTIYF
TRBV28	TRBJ2-1	TRBD1	NA	TGTGCCAGCAGCCGACAGGGTGTTCGGGATGAGCAGTTCTTC	CASSRQGVRDEQFF
TRBV5-5	TRBJ2-1	TRBD2	NA	TGTGCCAGCCTACCTGGGAGGCAGCGGGAGGCCTACAATGAGCAGTTCTTC	CASLPGRQREAYNEQFF
TRBV6-5	TRBJ2-2	NA	NA	TGTGCCAGCAGTTCACAGGGCGGCACCGGGGAGCTGTTTTTT	CASSSQGGTGELFF
TRBV9	TRBJ1-3	TRBD1	NA	TGTGCCAGCAGCGCCCAGGGGGCCTCTGGAAACACCATATATTTT	CASSAQGASGNTIYF
TRBV28	TRBJ1-1	NA	NA	TGTGCCAGCAGCCCCACCCCGGTCGGGACTGCTGACACTGAAGCTTTCTTT	CASSPTPVGTADTEAFF
TRBV18	TRBJ2-7	NA	NA	TGTGCCAGCTCACCAAGGACAGCCTACGAGCAGTACTTC	CASSPRTAYEQYF